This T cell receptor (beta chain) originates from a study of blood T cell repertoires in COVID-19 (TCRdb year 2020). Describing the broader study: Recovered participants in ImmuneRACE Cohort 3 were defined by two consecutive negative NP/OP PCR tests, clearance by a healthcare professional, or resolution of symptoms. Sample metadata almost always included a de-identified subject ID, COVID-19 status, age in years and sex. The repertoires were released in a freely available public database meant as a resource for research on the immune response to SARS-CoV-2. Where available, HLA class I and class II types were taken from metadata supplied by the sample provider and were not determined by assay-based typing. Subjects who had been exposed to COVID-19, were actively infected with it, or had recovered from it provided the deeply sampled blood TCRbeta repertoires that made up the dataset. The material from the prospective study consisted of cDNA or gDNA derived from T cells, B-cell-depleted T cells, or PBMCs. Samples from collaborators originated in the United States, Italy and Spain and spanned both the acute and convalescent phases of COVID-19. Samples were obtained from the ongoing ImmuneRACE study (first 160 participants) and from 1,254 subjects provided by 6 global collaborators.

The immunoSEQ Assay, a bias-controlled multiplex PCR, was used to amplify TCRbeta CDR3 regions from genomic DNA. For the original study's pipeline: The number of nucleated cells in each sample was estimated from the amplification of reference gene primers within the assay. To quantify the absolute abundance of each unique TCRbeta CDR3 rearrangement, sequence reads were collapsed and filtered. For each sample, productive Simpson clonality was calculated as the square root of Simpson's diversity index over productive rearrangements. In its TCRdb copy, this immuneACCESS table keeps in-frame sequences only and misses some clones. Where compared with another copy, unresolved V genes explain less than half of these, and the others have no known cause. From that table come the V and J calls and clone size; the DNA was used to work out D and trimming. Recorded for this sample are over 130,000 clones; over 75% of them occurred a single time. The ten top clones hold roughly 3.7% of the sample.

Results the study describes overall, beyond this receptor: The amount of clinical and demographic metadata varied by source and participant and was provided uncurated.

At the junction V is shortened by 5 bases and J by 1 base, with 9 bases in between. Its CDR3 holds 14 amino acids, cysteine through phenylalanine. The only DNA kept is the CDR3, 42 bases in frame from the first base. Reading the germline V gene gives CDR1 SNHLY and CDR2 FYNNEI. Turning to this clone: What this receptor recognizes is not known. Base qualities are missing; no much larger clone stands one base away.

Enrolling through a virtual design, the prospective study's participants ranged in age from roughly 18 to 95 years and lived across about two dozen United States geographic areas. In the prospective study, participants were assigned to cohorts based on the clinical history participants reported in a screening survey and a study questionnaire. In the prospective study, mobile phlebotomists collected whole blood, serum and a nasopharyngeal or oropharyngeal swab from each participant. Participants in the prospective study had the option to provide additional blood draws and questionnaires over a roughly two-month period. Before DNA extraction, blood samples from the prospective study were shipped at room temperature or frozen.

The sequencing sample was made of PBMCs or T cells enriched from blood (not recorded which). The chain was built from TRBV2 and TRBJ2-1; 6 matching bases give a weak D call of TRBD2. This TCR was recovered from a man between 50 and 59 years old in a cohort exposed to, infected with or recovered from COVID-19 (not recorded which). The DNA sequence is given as TGTGCCAGCAGTCCGGGACTTTCCTACAATGAGCAGTTCTTC. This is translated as CASSPGLSYNEQFF.